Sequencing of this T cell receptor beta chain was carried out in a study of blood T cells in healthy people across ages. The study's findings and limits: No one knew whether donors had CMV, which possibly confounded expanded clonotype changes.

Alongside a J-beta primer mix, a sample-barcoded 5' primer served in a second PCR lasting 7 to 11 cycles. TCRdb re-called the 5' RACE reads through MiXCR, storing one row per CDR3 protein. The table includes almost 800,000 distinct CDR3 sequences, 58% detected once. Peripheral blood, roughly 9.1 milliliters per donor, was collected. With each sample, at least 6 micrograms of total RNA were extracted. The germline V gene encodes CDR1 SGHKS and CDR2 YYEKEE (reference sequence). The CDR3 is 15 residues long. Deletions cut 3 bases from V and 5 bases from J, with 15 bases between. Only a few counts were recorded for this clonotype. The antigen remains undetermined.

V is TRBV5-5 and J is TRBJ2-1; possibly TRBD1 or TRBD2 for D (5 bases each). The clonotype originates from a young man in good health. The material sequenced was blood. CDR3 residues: CASSWGPGRDNEQFF. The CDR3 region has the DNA TGTGCCAGCAGCTGGGGCCCGGGACGGGACAATGAGCAGTTCTTC.